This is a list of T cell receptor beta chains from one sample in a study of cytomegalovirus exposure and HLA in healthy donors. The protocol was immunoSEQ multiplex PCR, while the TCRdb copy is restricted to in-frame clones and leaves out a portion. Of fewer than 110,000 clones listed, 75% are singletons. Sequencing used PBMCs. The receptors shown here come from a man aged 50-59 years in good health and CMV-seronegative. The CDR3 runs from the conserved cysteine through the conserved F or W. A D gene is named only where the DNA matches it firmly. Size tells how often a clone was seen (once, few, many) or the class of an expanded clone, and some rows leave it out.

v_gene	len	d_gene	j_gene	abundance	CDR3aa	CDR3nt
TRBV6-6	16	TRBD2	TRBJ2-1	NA	CASSPGTSGRQNEQFF	TGTGCCAGCAGCCCGGGGACTAGCGGGAGGCAGAATGAGCAGTTCTTC
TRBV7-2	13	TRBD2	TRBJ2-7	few	CASSLTSGSEQYF	TGTGCCAGCAGCTTGACTAGCGGGAGCGAGCAGTACTTC
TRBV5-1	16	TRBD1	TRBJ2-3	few	CASSLAGQGGTDTQYF	TGCGCCAGCAGCTTGGCTGGACAGGGGGGCACAGATACGCAGTATTTT
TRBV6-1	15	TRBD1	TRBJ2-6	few	CAITGQLLGANVLTF	TGTGCCATTACGGGACAGCTCCTTGGGGCCAACGTCCTGACTTTC
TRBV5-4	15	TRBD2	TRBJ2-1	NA	CASSLTSGTYNEQFF	TGTGCCAGCAGCTTGACTAGCGGGACTTACAATGAGCAGTTCTTC
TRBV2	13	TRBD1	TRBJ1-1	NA	CASSMGTGNPAFF	TGTGCCAGCTCCATGGGGACAGGGAACCCGGCTTTCTTT
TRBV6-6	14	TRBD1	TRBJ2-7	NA	CASSPGQGLYEQYF	TGTGCCAGCAGCCCGGGACAGGGGCTCTACGAGCAGTACTTC
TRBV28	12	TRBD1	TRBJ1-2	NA	CASSQGVYGYTF	TGTGCCAGCAGCCAGGGGGTTTATGGCTACACCTTC
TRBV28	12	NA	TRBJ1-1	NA	CASRITGTEAFF	TGTGCCAGCAGGATTACAGGAACTGAAGCTTTCTTT
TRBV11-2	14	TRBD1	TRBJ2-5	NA	CASSFSTGGETQYF	TGTGCCAGCAGCTTTTCTACAGGGGGGGAGACCCAGTACTTC
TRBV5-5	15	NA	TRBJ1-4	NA	CASSLGGETDEKLFF	TGTGCCAGCAGCTTGGGCGGGGAAACGGATGAAAAACTGTTTTTT